A single T cell receptor (beta chain) is shown here with its context. No antigen is known for it. The CDR3 runs to 13 residues. Trimming cost V 5 bases and J 3 bases, with 9 bases left between them. Germline V gene lookup returns CDR1 SGHTA and CDR2 FQGTGA. These data are taken from a study of cytomegalovirus exposure and HLA in healthy donors. In the study overall: Counted in an early data release were about 85 million unique TCRs from HLA-typed donors. Overall study results and limits: Association of approximately 18,000 TCR beta sequences with HLA alleles was found at 0.05 false discovery rate in a later analysis. Presence/absence analyses treated sequencing depth as roughly uniform across donors.

A multiplex PCR was run with 60 Vbeta primers and 13 Jbeta primers. Profiled with immunoSEQ multiplex PCR; TCRdb holds only in-frame clones, not every one. The sample contains approximately 130,000 clones, 75% to 85% of which appear only once. This receptor was identified in a male donor in good health and CMV-seronegative. The chain joins TRBV7-3 to TRBJ2-3, with TRBD1 as a possible D gene (6 bases). The specimen sequenced was PBMCs. The CDR3 bases are TGTGCCAGCAGCGTCCAGGGGACAGATACGCAGTATTTT. It specifies CASSVQGTDTQYF.